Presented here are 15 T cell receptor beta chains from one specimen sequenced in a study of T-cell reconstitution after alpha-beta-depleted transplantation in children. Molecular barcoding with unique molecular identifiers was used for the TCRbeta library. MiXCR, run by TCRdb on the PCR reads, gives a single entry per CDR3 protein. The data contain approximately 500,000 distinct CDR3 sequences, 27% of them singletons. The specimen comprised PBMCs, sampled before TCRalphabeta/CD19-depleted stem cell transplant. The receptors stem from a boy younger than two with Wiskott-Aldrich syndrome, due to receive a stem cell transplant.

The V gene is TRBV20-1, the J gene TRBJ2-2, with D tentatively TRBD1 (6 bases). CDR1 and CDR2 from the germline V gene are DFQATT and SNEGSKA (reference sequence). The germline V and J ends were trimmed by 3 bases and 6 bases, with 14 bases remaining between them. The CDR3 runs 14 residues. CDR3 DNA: TGCAGTGCTAGGGAAACAGGGTACGCCGGGGAGCTGTTTTTT. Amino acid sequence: CSARETGYAGELFF.

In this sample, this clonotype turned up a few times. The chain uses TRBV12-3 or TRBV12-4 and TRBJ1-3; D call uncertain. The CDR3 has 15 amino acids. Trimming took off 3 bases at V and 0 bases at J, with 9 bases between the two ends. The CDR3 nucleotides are TGTGCCAGCAGTTTCTCCCCTGACTCTGGAAACACCATATATTTT. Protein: CASSFSPDSGNTIYF.

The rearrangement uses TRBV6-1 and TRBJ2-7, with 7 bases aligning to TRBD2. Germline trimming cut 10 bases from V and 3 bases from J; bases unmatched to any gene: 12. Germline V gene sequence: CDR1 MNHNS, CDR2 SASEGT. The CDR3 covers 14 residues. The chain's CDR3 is CATTAPPGGYEQYF. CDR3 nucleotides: TGTGCCACCACAGCCCCCCCGGGAGGCTACGAGCAGTACTTC.

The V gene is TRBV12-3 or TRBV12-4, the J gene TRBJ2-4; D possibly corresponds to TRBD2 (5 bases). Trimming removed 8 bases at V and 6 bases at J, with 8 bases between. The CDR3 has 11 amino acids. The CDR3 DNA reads TGTGCCAGCCAACGGGGAAACATTCAGTACTTC. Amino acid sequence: CASQRGNIQYF.

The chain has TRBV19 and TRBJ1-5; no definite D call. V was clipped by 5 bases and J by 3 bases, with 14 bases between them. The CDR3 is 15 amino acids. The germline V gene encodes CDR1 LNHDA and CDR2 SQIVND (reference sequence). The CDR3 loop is CASSPEREINQPQHF. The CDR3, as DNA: TGTGCCAGTAGTCCCGAGAGGGAGATCAATCAGCCCCAGCATTTT.

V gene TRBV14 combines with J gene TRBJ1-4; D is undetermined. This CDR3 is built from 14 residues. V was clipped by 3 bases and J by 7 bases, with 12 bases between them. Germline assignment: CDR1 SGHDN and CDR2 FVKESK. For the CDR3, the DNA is TGTGCCAGCAGCCAGCCTGGAGGAGGTGAAAAACTGTTTTTT. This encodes CASSQPGGGEKLFF.

The CDR3 loop is CASSLNRGGLGASQTQYF. CDR3 bases: TGTGCCAGCAGCTTGAATAGGGGGGGGCTAGGGGCTTCACAGACCCAGTACTTC. The chain uses TRBV11-2 and TRBJ2-5; possibly TRBD2 for D (7 bases). The CDR3 runs to 18 residues. V was trimmed by 3 bases and J by 6 bases, leaving 26 bases between them. The germline V gene has CDR1 SGHAT and CDR2 FQNNGV.

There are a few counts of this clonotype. In DNA form, the CDR3 reads TGCAGTGCCCCAGTAGCGGGAACGACCGGGGAGCTGTTTTTT. Its translation is CSAPVAGTTGELFF. The chain is built from TRBV20-1 and TRBJ2-2; 8 nucleotides line up with TRBD2. The CDR3 sequence is 14 residues long. Germline V gene sequence: CDR1 DFQATT, CDR2 SNEGSKA (reference sequence). V dropped 6 bases and J dropped 5; count of bases not matched to a gene: 8.

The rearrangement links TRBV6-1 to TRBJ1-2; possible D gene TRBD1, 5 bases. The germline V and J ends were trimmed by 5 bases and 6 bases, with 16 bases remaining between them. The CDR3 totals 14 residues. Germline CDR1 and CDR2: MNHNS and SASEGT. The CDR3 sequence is CASSRGGSPDGYTF. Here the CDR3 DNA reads TGTGCCAGCAGTCGCGGGGGGTCCCCAGATGGCTACACCTTC.

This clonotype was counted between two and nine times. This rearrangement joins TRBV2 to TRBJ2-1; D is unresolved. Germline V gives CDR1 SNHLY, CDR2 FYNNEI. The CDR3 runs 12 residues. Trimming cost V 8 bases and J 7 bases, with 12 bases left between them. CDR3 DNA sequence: TGTGCCAGCCACATTACCCCTAATGAGCAGTTCTTC. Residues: CASHITPNEQFF.

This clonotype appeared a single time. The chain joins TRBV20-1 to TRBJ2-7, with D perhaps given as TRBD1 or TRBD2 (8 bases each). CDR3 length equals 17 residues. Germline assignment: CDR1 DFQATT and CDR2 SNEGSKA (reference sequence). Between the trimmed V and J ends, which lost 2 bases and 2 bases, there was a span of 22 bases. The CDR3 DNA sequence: TGCAGTGCTAGATCGGACAGGGCCCGGGAGGGGGCCTACGAGCAGTACTTC. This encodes CSARSDRAREGAYEQYF.

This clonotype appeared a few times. The CDR3 DNA follows: TGTGCCAGCCCCGGCGGGGGTAGCACAGATACGCAGTATTTT. Amino acids: CASPGGGSTDTQYF. V and J are TRBV7-9 and TRBJ2-3, with 7 bases that match TRBD2. The CDR3 runs 14 residues. CDR1 is SEHNR, CDR2 FQNEAQ, per germline (reference sequence). V was clipped by 8 bases and J by 0 bases; unmatched bases: 5.

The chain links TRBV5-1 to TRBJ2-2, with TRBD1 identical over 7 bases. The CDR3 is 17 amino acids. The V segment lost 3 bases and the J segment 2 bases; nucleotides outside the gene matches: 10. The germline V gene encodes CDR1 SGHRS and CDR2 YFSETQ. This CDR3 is CASSSKPGQTNTGELFF. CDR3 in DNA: TGCGCCAGCAGCTCGAAGCCGGGACAGACCAACACCGGGGAGCTGTTTTTT. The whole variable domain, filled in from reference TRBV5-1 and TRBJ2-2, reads KAGVTQTPRYLIKTRGQQVTLSCSPISGHRSVSWYQQTPGQGLQFLFEYFSETQRNKGNFPGRFSGRQFSNSRSEMNVSTLELGDSALYLCASSSKPGQTNTGELFFGEGSRLTVL.

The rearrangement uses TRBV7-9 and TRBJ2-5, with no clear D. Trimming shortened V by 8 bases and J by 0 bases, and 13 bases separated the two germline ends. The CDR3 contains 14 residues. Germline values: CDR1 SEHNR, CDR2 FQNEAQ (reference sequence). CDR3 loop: CASSETKYQETQYF. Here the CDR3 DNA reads TGTGCCAGCTCAGAAACTAAGTACCAAGAGACCCAGTACTTC. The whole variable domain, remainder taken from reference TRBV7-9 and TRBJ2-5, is DTGVSQNPRHKITKRGQNVTFRCDPISEHNRLYWYRQTLGQGPEFLTYFQNEAQLEKSRLLSDRFSAERPKGSFSTLEIQRTEQGDSAMYLCASSETKYQETQYFGPGTRLLVL.

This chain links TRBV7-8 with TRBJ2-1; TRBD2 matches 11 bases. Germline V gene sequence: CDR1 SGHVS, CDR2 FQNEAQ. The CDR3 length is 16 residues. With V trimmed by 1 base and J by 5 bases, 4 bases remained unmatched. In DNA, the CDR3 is TGTGCCAGCAGCTTAGAGGCTAGCGGGAGGAACAATGAGCAGTTCTTC. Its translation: CASSLEASGRNNEQFF.